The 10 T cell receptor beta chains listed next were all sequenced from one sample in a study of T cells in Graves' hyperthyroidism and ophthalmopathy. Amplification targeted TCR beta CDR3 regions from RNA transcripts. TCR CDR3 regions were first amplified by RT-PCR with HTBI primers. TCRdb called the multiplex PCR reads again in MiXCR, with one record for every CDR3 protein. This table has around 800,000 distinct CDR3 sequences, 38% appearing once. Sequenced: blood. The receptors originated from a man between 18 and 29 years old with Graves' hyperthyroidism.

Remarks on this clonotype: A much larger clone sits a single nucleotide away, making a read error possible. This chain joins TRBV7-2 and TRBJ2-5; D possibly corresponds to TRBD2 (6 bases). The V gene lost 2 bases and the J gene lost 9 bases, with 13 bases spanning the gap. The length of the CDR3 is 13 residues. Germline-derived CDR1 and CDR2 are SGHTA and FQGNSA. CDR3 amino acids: CASSLNRREAQYF. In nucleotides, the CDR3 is TGTGCCAGCAGCTTAAATCGGAGGGAGGCCCAGTACTTC.

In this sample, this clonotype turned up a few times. This CDR3 reads CASSGRKTGNTGELFF. CDR3 bases: TGTGCCAGCAGCGGTCGTAAGACAGGGAACACCGGGGAGCTGTTTTTT. This rearrangement joins TRBV9 to TRBJ2-2, with D perhaps matching TRBD1 (6 bases). From germline, CDR1 is SGDLS and CDR2 YYNGEE. There are 16 residues in the CDR3. Trimming cost V 3 bases and J 1 base, with 13 bases left between them.

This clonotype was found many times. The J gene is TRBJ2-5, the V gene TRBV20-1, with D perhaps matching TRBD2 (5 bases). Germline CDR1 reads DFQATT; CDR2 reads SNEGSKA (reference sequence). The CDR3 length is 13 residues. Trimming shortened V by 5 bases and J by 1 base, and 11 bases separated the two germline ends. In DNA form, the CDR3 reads TGCAGTGCTGCATTCGGGGTCCAAGAGACCCAGTACTTC. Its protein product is CSAAFGVQETQYF.

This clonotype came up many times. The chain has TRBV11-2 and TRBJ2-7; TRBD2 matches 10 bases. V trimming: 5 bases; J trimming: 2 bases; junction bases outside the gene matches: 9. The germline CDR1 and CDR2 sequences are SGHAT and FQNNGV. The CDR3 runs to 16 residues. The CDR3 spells CASSLAGSGGTYEQYF. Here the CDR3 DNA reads TGTGCCAGCAGCCTAGCGGGTAGCGGGGGGACCTACGAGCAGTACTTC. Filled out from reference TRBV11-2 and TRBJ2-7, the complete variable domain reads EAGVAQSPRYKIIEKRQSVAFWCNPISGHATLYWYQQILGQGPKLLIQFQNNGVVDDSQLPKDRFSAERLKGVDSTLKIQPAKLEDSAVYLCASSLAGSGGTYEQYFGPGTRLTVT.

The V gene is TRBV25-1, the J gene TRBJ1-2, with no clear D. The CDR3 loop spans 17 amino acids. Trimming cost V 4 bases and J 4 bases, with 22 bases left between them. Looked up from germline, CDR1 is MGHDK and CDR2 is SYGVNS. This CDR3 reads CASSVLVRAEGSYGYTF. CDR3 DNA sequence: TGTGCCAGCAGTGTTTTGGTCCGGGCGGAGGGAAGCTATGGCTACACCTTC.

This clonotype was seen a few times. CDR3 amino acids: CSAHSSGNTEAFF. CDR3 in DNA: TGCAGTGCCCACTCAAGCGGGAACACTGAAGCTTTCTTT. The chain couples TRBV20-1 to TRBJ1-1; D ambiguous. Germline V gene data show CDR1 as DFQATT and CDR2 as SNEGSKA (reference sequence). Trimming took 6 bases from V and 1 from J, leaving 12 bases between them. The CDR3 sequence is 13 residues long.

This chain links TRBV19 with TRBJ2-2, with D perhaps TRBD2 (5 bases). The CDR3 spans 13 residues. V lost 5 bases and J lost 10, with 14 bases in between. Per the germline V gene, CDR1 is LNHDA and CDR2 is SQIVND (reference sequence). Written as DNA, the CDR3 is TGTGCCAGTAGTGGAAGACTCGGGAAGGAGCTGTTTTTT. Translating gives CASSGRLGKELFF.

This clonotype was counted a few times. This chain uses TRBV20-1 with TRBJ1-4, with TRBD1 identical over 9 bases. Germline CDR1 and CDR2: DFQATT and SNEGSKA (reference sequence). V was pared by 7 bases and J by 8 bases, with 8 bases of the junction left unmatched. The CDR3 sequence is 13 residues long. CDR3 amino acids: CSVSDRGGEKLFF. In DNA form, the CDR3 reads TGCAGTGTTTCCGACAGGGGGGGCGAAAAACTGTTTTTT.

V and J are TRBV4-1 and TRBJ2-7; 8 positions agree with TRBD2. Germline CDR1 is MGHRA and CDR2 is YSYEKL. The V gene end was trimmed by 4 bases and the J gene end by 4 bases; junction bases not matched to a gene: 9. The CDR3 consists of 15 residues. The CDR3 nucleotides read TGCGCCAGCAGCCCCGGGGGGGCTACCTTATACGAGCAGTACTTC. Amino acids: CASSPGGATLYEQYF.

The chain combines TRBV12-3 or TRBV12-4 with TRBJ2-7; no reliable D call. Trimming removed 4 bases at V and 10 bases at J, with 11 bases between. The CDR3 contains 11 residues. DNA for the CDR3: TGTGCCAGCAGTTACGGTAGTTCCCAGTACTTC. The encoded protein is CASSYGSSQYF.